This note documents a single T cell receptor beta chain sequence. Here immunoSEQ multiplex PCR was the method, and the copy in TCRdb shows in-frame clones only, minus some. The sample contains approximately 250,000 clones, about nine tenths of which appear only once. This specimen belongs to a study of blood T cell repertoires in COVID-19. Study-level information: COVID-19 samples collected from the United States, Italy and Spain covered acute and convalescent phases.

Trimming at V came to 3 bases and at J to 9 bases, leaving 13 bases not matched to a gene. CDR3 length equals 18 residues. CDR1 is SGDLS, CDR2 YYNGEE, per germline. The TCR sequence derives from a woman aged 55-70 years who had recovered from COVID-19. The V call is TRBV9, the J call TRBJ1-6, with 12 bases that match TRBD1. Input material: peripheral blood. The CDR3 reads CASSERSGTGGEFSPLHF. The CDR3 bases are TGTGCCAGCAGCGAGAGATCCGGGACAGGGGGCGAGTTTTCACCCCTCCACTTT.